This T cell receptor (beta chain) was recovered during a study of spatial heterogeneity in lung cancer. Study summary: The study observed each unique TCR and UMI combination more than ten times on average in raw reads.

Every TCR cDNA molecule bore its own unique molecular identifier. TCRdb re-derived calls from the 5' RACE reads in MiXCR, one entry per CDR3 protein. The sample lists about 80,000 distinct CDR3 sequences, approximately 21% occurring once. Germline CDR1 reads DFQATT; CDR2 reads SNEGSKA (reference sequence). V gave up 4 bases and J gave up 7 bases, with 20 bases separating them. This CDR3 is 14 amino acids long. Time point reported: sample taken at primary tumor resection. No cell sorting; template was whole RNA from tumor, lung tissue or PBMC. There were 65 or so donors, all of them untreated patients with early-stage non-small cell lung cancer.

This sequence originates from a male donor with early-stage non-small cell lung cancer. The gene calls are TRBV20-1 and TRBJ2-7; D perhaps matches TRBD1 (6 bases). The sequenced sample was PBMCs, obtained at surgery. DNA for the CDR3: TGCAGTGCTACAGAGGGGACCAGGGGTCGGGAGCAGTACTTC. Encoded protein: CSATEGTRGREQYF.